This TCR beta chain was sequenced in a study of blood T cell repertoires in COVID-19. This clone was counted many times. Donors of Cohort 3 who recovered were those that had two negative PCRs, clearance, or symptom resolution. The table came from immunoSEQ multiplex PCR; TCRdb's copy has only in-frame clones and leaves some out. The profile shows about 190,000 clones, almost 80% of them singletons. Looked up from germline, CDR1 is MDHEN and CDR2 is SYDVKM. The CDR3 loop spans 15 amino acids. The junction had 5 bases not matched to a gene; V was cut back by 5 bases and J by 7 bases. The chain uses TRBV28 and TRBJ2-3, with 14 nucleotides matching TRBD2. The sequenced material came from PBMCs or T cells enriched from blood (not recorded which). This sequence originates from a woman in her forties or fifties who had recovered from COVID-19. The CDR3 DNA follows: TGTGCCAGCAGTCGAGGGACTAGCGGGAGTAATACGCAGTATTTT. Amino acid sequence: CASSRGTSGSNTQYF.